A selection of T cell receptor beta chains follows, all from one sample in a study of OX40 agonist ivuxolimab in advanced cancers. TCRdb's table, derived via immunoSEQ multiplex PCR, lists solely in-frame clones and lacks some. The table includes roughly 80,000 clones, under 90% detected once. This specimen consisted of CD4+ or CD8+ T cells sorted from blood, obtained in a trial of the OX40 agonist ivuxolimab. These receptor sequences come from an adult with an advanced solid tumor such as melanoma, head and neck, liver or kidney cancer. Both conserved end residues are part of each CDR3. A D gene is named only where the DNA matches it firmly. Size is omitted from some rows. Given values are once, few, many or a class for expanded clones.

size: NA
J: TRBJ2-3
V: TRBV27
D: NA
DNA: TGTGCCAGCAGTTACCGGACTCGATTCACAGATACGCAGTATTTT
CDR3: CASSYRTRFTDTQYF

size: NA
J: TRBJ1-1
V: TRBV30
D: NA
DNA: TGTGCCTGGAGTGTACTCGATATGACTGAAGCTTTCTTT
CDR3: CAWSVLDMTEAFF

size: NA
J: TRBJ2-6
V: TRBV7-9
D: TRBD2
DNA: TGTGCCAGCATCCGCTCACGCGGGGGGGCGTGGGACGTCCTGACTTTC
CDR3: CASIRSRGGAWDVLTF

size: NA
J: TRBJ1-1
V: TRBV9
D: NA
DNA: TGTGCCAGCAGCGAGAGGTCCAGGCAGGGGCCCCACTATGAAGCTTTCTTT
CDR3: CASSERSRQGPHYEAFF

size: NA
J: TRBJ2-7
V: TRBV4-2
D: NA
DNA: TGTGCCAGCAGCCAAGGGGCACCGGGACGAGGCTCCTACGAGCAGTACTTC
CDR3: CASSQGAPGRGSYEQYF

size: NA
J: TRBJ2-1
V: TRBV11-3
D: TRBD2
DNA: TGTGCCAGCAGCTCAGGAGGGACTAGCGTTTACAATGAGCAGTTCTTC
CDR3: CASSSGGTSVYNEQFF

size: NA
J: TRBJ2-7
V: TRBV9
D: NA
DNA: TGTGCCAGCACCCATGCCGGGGACCGAGGCGAGCAGTACTTC
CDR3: CASTHAGDRGEQYF

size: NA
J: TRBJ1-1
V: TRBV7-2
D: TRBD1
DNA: TGTGCCAGCAGCTTAGGGGGGACAGGCTTGAACACTGAAGCTTTCTTT
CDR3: CASSLGGTGLNTEAFF

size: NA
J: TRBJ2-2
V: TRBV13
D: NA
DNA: TGTGCCAGCAGCGTAGAGGTGGGGGGCGCTGGCACCGGGGAGCTGTTTTTT
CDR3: CASSVEVGGAGTGELFF

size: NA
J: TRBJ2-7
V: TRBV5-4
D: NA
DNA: TGTGCCAGCAGCCCGGGACAAGGCGCCAACACTGCTTACGAGCAGTACTTC
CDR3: CASSPGQGANTAYEQYF

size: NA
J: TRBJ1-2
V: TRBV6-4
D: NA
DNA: TGTGCCAGCAGTGACTCGTTCTCGGGCGGCTACACCTTC
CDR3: CASSDSFSGGYTF

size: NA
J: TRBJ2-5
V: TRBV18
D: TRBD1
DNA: TGTGCCAGCTCATCACGACCCAGGACAGGCGGGGAGACCCAGTACTTC
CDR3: CASSSRPRTGGETQYF

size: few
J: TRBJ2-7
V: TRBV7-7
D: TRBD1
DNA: TGTGCTAGCAGCCCCGGGACAGGGTGGATCTACGAGCAGTACTTC
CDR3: CASSPGTGWIYEQYF

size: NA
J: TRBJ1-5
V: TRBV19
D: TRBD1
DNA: TGTGCCAGTAGTATGGACAGGGGGCGACGGCAGCCCCAGCATTTT
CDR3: CASSMDRGRRQPQHF

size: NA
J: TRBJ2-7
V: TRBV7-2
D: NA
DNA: TGTGCCAGCAGCTTTGACCTAGGGGAGACCTACGAGCAGTACTTC
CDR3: CASSFDLGETYEQYF

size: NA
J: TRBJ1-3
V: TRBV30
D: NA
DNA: TGTGCCTGGACCTCCGGTAAGGGAGGAAACACCATATATTTT
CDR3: CAWTSGKGGNTIYF

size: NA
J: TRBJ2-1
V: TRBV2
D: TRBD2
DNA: TGTGCCAGCAGGGCGGGAGGTCTCTACAATGAGCAGTTCTTC
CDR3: CASRAGGLYNEQFF

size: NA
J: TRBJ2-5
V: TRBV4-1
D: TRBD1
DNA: TGCGCCAGCAGCCAAGTGGTAGGGGGCTGGGAGACCCAGTACTTC
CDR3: CASSQVVGGWETQYF

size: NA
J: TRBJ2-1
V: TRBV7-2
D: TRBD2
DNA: TGTGCCAGCAGGGTCCGGCGGGGGGGAAAGAACGGTAATGAGCAGTTCTTC
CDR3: CASRVRRGGKNGNEQFF

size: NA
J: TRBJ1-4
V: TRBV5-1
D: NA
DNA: TGCGCCAGCAGCTGGGGGGGCCTGAAGGAGGAAAAACTGTTTTTT
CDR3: CASSWGGLKEEKLFF

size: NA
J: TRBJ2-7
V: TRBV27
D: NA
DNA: TGTGCCAGCAGTACCAGACAACCGCCTTTTTCCGAGCAGTACTTC
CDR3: CASSTRQPPFSEQYF

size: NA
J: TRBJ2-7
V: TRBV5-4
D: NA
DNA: TGTGCCAGCAGCTTGTGGGGAGTTCGCACCTACGAGCAGTACTTC
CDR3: CASSLWGVRTYEQYF

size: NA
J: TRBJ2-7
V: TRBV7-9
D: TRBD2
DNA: TGTGCCAGCAGCTTCGCTCAGGGCGGGAGGTACGAGCAGTACTTC
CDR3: CASSFAQGGRYEQYF

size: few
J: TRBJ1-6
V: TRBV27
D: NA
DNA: TGTGCCAGCAGTCTCCCGGGGGTCTCACCCCTCCACTTT
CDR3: CASSLPGVSPLHF

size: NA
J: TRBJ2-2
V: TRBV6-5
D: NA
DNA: TGTGCCAGCAGTTACGGCAGGGGGAACACCGGGGAGCTGTTTTTT
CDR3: CASSYGRGNTGELFF

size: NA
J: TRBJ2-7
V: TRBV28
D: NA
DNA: TGTGCCAGCAGCCCCGGGGACACCAGCTCCTACGAGCAGTACTTC
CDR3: CASSPGDTSSYEQYF

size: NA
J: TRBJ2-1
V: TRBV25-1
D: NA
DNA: TGTGCCAGCAGTGAATTATACAGGTCTGATGGCAATGAGCAGTTCTTC
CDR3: CASSELYRSDGNEQFF

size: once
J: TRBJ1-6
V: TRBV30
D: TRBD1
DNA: TGTGCCTGGAGTGTACGGACAGGGGGCGTTATTCGATCACCCCTCCACTTT
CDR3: CAWSVRTGGVIRSPLHF

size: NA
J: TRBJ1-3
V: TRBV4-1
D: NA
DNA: TGCGCCAGCAGCCAGGGTTTTGGAAACACCATATATTTT
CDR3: CASSQGFGNTIYF

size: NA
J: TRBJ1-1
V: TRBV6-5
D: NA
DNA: TGTGCCAGCAGTTCACAGGGGAACACTGAAGCTTTCTTT
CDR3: CASSSQGNTEAFF

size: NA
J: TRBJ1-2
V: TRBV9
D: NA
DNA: TGTGCCAGCAGCGTAGAGGGGGGGTTCTATGGCTACACCTTC
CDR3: CASSVEGGFYGYTF

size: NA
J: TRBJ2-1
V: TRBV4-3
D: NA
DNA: TGCGCCAGCAGCCAAGATCAGGGTAGCGATGAGCAGTTCTTC
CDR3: CASSQDQGSDEQFF

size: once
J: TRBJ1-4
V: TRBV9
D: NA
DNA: TGTGCCAGCAGCTCCTCCGGTCTGGCTAATGAAAAACTGTTTTTT
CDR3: CASSSSGLANEKLFF

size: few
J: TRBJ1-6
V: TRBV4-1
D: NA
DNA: TGCGCCAGCAGCCCCCGGGACCCCGGATCACCCCTCCACTTT
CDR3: CASSPRDPGSPLHF

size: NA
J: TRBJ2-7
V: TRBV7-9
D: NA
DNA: TGTGCCAGCAGATCAGGGTCGGCCGAGCAGTACTTC
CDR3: CASRSGSAEQYF

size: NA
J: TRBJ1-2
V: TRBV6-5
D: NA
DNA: TGTGCCAGCAGTTACGGGCGGGGGTACTATGGCTACACCTTC
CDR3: CASSYGRGYYGYTF

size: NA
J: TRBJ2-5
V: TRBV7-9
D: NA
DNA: TGTGCCAGCAGCTTACGAGGGATGGGAGAGACCCAGTACTTC
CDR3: CASSLRGMGETQYF

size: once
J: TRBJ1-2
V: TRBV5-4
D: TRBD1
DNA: TGTGCCAGCAGCTCCAGACAGGGGGGCGTCTATGGCTACACCTTC
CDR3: CASSSRQGGVYGYTF

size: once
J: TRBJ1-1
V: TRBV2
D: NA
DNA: TGTGCCAGCAGCTCCAGGCCCCATATTAACACTGAAGCTTTCTTT
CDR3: CASSSRPHINTEAFF

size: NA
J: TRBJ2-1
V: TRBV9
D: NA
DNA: TGTGCCAGCAGCCCCGGGCGAGGGAGCTACAATGAGCAGTTCTTC
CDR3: CASSPGRGSYNEQFF

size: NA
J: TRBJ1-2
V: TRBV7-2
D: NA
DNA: TGTGCCAGCAGCTTAGGTGAGGGGGGCCCTGGCTACACCTTC
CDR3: CASSLGEGGPGYTF

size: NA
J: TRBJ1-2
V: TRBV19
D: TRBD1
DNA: TGTGCCAGTTCTGACCGGGGACAGGGGGTTATGGGCTATGGCTACACCTTC
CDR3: CASSDRGQGVMGYGYTF

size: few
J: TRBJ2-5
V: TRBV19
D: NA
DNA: TGTGCCAGTAGCAGGGGTTACAAGAAGACCCAGTACTTC
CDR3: CASSRGYKKTQYF

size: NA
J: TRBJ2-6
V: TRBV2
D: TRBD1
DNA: TGTGCCAGCAGTAGACAGGGGAACGTCCTGACTTTC
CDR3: CASSRQGNVLTF

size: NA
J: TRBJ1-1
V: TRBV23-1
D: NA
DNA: TGCGCCAGCAGCCCCGGTAGGGGAGCTTTCTTT
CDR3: CASSPGRGAFF

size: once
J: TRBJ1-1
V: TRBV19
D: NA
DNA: TGTGCCAGTAACCCCGGGCGCTGGGACACTGAAGCTTTCTTT
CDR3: CASNPGRWDTEAFF

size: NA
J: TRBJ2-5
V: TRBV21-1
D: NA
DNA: TGTGCCAGCAGCGCTCAATCCCGGGACAGGGGAGGGGAGACCCAGTACTTC
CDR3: CASSAQSRDRGGETQYF

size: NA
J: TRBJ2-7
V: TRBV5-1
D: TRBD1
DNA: TGCGCCAGCAGCCCACTCGCGGACAGGGGGCCCCACGAGCAGTACTTC
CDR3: CASSPLADRGPHEQYF

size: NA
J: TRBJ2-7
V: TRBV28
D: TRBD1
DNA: TGTGCCAGCAGTTCCCTTGGCAGGGGGTCCGGGTACGAGCAGTACTTC
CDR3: CASSSLGRGSGYEQYF

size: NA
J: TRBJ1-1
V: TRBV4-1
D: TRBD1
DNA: TGCGCCAGCAGCCTATACGAGACAGGGCCCACTGAAGCTTTCTTT
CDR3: CASSLYETGPTEAFF

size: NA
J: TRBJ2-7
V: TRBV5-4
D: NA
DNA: TGTGCCAGCAGCTTGGGGCTAGCGTCGAACGAGCAGTACTTC
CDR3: CASSLGLASNEQYF

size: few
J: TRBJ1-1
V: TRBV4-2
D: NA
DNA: TGTGCCAGCAGCCAAGACTTTAGGGGCAGGGCGGGTGAAGCTTTCTTT
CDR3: CASSQDFRGRAGEAFF

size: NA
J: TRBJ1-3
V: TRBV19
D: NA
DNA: TGTGCCAGTAGTAGAAATAGACAAGCTGGAAACACCATATATTTT
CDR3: CASSRNRQAGNTIYF

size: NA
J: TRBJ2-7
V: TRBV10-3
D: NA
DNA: TGTGCGCATTCTACCCGGCGGGAAGACGAGCAGTACTTC
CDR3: CAHSTRREDEQYF